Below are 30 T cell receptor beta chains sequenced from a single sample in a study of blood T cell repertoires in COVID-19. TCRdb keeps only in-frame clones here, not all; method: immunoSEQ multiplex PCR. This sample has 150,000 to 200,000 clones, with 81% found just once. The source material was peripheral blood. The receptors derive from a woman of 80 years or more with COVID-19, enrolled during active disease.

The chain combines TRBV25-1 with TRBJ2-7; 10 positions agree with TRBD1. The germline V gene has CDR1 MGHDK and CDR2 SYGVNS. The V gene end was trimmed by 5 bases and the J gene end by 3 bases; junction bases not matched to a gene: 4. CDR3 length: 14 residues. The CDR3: CASSYGQGDYEQYF. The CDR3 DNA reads TGTGCCAGCAGTTACGGACAGGGGGACTACGAGCAGTACTTC.

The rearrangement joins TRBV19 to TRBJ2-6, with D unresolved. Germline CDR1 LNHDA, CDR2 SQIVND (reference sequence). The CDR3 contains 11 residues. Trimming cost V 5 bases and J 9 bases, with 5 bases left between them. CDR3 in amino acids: CASSVRNVLTF. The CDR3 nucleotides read TGTGCCAGTAGTGTCCGCAACGTCCTGACTTTC.

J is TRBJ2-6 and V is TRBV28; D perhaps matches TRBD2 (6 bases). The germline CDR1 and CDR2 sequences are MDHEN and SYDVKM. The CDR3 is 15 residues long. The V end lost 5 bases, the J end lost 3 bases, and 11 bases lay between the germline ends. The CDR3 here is CASSTPGGGANVLTF. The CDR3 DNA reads TGTGCCAGCAGTACCCCCGGGGGTGGGGCCAACGTCCTGACTTTC.

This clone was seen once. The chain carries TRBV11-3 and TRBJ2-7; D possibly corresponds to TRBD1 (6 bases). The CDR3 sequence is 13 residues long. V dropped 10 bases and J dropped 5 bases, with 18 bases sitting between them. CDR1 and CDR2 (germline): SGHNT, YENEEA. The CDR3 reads CAIGQYRTHEQYF. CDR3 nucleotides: TGTGCCATTGGACAGTACCGAACCCACGAGCAGTACTTC. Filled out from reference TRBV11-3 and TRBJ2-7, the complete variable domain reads EAGVVQSPRYKIIEKKQPVAFWCNPISGHNTLYWYLQNLGQGPELLIRYENEEAVDDSQLPKDRFSAERLKGVDSTLKIQPAELGDSAVYLCAIGQYRTHEQYFGPGTRLTVT.

The CDR3 loop reads CAISARNEQFF. For the CDR3, the DNA is TGTGCCATCAGCGCACGGAATGAGCAGTTCTTC. The chain is built from TRBV10-3 and TRBJ2-1; D unclear. This CDR3 is 11 amino acids long. Trimming pared 6 bases from V and 7 bases from J, leaving 7 bases between. The V gene's germline CDR1 is ENHRY and CDR2 SYGVKD.

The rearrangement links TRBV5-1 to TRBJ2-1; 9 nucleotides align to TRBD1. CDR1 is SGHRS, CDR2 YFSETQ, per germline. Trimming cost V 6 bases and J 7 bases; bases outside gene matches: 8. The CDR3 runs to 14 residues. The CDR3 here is CASKTGTGFNEQFF. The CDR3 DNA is TGCGCCAGCAAAACCGGGACAGGGTTTAATGAGCAGTTCTTC.

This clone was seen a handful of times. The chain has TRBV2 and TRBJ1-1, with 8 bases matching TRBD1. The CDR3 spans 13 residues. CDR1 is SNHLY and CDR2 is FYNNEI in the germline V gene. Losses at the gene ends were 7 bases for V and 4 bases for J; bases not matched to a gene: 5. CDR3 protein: CASIRTGTTEAFF. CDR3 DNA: TGTGCCAGCATTCGGACAGGGACCACTGAAGCTTTCTTT.

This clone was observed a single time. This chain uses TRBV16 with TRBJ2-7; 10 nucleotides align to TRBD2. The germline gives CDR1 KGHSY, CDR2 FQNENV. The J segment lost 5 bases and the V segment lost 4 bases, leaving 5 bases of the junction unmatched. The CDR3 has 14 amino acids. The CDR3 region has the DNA TGTGCCAGCAGCCCACTAGCGGGATCAGACGAGCAGTACTTC. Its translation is CASSPLAGSDEQYF. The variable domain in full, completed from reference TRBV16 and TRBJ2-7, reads GEEVAQTPKHLVRGEGQKAKLYCAPIKGHSYVFWYQQVLKNEFKFLISFQNENVFDETGMPKERFSAKCLPNSPCSLEIQATKLEDSAVYFCASSPLAGSDEQYFGPGTRLTVT.

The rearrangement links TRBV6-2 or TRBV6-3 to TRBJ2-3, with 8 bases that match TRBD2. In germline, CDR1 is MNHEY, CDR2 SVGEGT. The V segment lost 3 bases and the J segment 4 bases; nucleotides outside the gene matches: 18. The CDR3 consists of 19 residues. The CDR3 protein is CASSYTGGGSLGGPDTQYF. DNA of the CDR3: TGTGCCAGCAGTTATACCGGCGGGGGGTCCCTCGGGGGCCCAGATACGCAGTATTTT.

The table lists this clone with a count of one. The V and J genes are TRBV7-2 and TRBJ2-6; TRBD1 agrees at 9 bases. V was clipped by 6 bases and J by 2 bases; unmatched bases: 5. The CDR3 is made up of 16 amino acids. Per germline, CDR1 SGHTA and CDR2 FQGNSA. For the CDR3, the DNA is TGTGCCAGCAGACTAACAGGGGGCGCTGGGGCCAACGTCCTGACTTTC. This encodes CASRLTGGAGANVLTF.

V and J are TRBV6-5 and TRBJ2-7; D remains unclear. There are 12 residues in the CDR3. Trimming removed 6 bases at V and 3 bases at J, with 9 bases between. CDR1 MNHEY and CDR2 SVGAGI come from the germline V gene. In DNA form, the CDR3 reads TGTGCCAGCAGCCATACACGCTACGAGCAGTACTTC. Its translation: CASSHTRYEQYF.

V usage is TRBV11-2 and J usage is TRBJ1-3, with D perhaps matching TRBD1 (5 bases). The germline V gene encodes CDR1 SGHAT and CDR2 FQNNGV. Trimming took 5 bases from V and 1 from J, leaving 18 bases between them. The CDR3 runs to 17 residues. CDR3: CASSTGRGVGSGNTIYF. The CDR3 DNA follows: TGTGCCAGCAGCACGGGACGGGGGGTCGGGTCTGGAAACACCATATATTTT.

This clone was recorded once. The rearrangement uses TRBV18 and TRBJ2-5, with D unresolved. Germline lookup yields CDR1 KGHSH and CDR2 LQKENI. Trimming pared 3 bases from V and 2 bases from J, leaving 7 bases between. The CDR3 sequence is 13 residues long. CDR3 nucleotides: TGTGCCAGCTCACCGGGCATGCAAGAGACCCAGTACTTC. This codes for CASSPGMQETQYF.

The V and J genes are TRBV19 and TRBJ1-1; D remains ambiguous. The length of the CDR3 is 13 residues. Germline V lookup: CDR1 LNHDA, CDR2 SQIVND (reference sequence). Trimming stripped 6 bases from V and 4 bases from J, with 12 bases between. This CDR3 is CASRPTGATEAFF. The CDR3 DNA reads TGTGCCAGTAGACCGACGGGAGCCACTGAAGCTTTCTTT.

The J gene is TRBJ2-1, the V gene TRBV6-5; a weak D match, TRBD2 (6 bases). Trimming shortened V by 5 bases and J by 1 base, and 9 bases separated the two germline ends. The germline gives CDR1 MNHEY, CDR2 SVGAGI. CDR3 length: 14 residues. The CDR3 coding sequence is TGTGCCAGCAGTCGGACTACTTCCTACAATGAGCAGTTCTTC. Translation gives CASSRTTSYNEQFF.

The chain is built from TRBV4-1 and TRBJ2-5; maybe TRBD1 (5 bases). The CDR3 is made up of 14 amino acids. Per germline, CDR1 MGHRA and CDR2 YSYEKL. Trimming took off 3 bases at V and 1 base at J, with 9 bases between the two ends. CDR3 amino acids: CASSQQGPQETQYF. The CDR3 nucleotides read TGCGCCAGCAGCCAGCAGGGTCCCCAAGAGACCCAGTACTTC.

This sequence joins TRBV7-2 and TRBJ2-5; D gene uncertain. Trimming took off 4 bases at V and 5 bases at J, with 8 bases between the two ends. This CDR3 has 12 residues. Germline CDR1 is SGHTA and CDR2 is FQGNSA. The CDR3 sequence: CASSSPSETQYF. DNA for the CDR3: TGTGCCAGCAGCTCCCCCTCGGAGACCCAGTACTTC. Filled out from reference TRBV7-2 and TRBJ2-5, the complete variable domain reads GAGVSQSPSNKVTEKGKDVELRCDPISGHTALYWYRQSLGQGLEFLIYFQGNSAPDKSGLPSDRFSAERTGGSVSTLTIQRTQQEDSAVYLCASSSPSETQYFGPGTRLLVL.

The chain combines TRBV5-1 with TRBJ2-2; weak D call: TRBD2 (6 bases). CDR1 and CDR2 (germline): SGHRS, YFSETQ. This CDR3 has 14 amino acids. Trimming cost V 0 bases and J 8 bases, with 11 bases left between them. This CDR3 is CASSLGLVAGELFF. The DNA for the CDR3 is TGCGCCAGCAGCTTGGGACTAGTGGCAGGGGAGCTGTTTTTT.

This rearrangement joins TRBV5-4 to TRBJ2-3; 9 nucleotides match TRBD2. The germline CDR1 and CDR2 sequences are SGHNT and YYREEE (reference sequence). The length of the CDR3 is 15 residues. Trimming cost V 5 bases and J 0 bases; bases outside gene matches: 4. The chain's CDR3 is CASSLLAGSTDTQYF. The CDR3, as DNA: TGTGCCAGCAGTTTACTAGCGGGCAGCACAGATACGCAGTATTTT.

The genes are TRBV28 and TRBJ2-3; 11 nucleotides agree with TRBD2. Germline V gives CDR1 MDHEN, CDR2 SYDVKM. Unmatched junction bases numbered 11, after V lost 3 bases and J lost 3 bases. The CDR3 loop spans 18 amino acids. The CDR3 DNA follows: TGTGCCAGCAGTTTTCCTAGCGGGAGGATGTTGTGGACAGATACGCAGTATTTT. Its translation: CASSFPSGRMLWTDTQYF.

CDR3 residues: CASSQETGLKLFF. Here the CDR3 DNA reads TGCGCCAGCAGCCAAGAGACAGGGCTAAAACTGTTTTTT. The chain couples TRBV4-3 to TRBJ1-4; 7 bases map to TRBD1. Per germline, CDR1 LGHNA and CDR2 YSLEER. V was pared by 0 bases and J by 10 bases, with 2 bases of the junction left unmatched. This CDR3 comprises 13 residues.

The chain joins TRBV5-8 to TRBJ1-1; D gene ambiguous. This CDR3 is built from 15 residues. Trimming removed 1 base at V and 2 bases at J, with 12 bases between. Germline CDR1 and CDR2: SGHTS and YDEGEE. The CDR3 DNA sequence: TGTGCCAGCAGCTTGAATGGCAGGCGAAACACTGAAGCTTTCTTT. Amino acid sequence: CASSLNGRRNTEAFF.

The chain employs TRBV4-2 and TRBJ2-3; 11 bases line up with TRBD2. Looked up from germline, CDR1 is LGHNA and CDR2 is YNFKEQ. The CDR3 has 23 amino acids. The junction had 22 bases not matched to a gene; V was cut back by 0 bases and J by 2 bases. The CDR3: CASSQDVTSGRTRPPTATDTQYF. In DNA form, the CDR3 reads TGTGCCAGCAGCCAAGATGTAACTAGCGGGAGAACGCGCCCCCCCACCGCCACAGATACGCAGTATTTT.

In DNA form, the CDR3 reads TGTGCCAGCAGCTTAGTTGGGGGCTCTGGCTACGAGCAGTACTTC. Translated, it gives CASSLVGGSGYEQYF. The gene calls are TRBV7-2 and TRBJ2-7; maybe TRBD1 (6 bases). Trimming pared 1 base from V and 3 bases from J, leaving 13 bases between. Germline-derived CDR1 and CDR2 are SGHTA and FQGNSA. The CDR3 sequence is 15 residues long.

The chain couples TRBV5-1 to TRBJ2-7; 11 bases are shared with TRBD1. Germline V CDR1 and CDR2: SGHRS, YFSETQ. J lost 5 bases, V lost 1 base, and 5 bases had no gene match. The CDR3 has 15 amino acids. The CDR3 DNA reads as TGCGCCAGCAGCTTGCGTGGGACAGGGGGACACGAGCAGTACTTC. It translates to CASSLRGTGGHEQYF. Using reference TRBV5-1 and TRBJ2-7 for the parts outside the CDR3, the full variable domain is KAGVTQTPRYLIKTRGQQVTLSCSPISGHRSVSWYQQTPGQGLQFLFEYFSETQRNKGNFPGRFSGRQFSNSRSEMNVSTLELGDSALYLCASSLRGTGGHEQYFGPGTRLTVT.

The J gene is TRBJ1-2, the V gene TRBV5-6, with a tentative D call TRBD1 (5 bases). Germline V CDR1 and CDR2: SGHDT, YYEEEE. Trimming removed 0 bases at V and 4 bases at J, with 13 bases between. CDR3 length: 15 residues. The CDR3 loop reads CASSLVPPTVYGYTF. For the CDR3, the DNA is TGTGCCAGCAGCTTGGTCCCCCCGACAGTCTATGGCTACACCTTC.

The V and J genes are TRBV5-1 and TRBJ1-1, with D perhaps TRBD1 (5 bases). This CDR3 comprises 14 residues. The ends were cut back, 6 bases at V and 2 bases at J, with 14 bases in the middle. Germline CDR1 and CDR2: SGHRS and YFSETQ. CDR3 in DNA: TGCGCCAGCACTTTGGGCCAGGGAAACACTGAAGCTTTCTTT. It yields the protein CASTLGQGNTEAFF.

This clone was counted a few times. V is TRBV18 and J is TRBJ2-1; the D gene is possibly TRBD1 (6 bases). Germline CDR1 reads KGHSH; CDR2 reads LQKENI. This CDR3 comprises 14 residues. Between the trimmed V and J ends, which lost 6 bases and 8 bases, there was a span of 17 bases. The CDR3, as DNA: TGTGCCAGCTCTTTTGCACAGGGAGTCGATGAGCAGTTCTTC. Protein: CASSFAQGVDEQFF.

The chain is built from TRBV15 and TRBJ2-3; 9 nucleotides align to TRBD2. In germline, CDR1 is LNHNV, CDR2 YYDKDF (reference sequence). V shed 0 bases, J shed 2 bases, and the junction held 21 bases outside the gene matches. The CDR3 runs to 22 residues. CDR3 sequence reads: CATSRDLLIAGERGGHTDTQYF. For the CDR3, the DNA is TGTGCCACCAGCAGAGACCTTCTCATAGCGGGAGAGAGGGGCGGGCACACAGATACGCAGTATTTT.

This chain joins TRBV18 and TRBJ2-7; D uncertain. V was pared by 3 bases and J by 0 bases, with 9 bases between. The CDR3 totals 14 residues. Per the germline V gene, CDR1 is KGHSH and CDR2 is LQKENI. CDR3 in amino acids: CASSPDSGSYEQYF. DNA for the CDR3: TGTGCCAGCTCACCTGACTCCGGCTCCTACGAGCAGTACTTC.